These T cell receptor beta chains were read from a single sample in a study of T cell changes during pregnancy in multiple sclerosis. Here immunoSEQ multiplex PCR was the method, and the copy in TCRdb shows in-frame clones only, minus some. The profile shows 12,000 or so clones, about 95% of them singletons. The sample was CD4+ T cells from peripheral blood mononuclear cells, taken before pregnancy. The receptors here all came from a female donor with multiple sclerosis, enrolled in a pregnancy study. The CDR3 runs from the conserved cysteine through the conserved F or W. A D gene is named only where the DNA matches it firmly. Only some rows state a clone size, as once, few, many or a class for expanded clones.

CDR3: CASSLGLAVLGTDTQYF
DNA: TGCGCCAGCAGCTTGGGGCTAGCGGTACTTGGCACAGATACGCAGTATTTT
J: TRBJ2-3
size: .
V: TRBV5-1
D: TRBD2

CDR3: CASSESRLGLNTEAFF
DNA: TGTGCTAGCAGCGAGTCGAGACTTGGGTTGAACACTGAAGCTTTCTTT
J: TRBJ1-1
size: .
V: TRBV2
D: .

CDR3: CASSFFGGTNEKLFF
DNA: TGTGCCAGCAGTTTCTTCGGGGGAACTAATGAAAAACTGTTTTTT
J: TRBJ1-4
size: .
V: TRBV25-1
D: .

CDR3: CSVLAGGPVGHGELFF
DNA: TGCAGCGTTCTGGCGGGGGGGCCGGTTGGTCACGGGGAGCTGTTTTTT
J: TRBJ2-2
size: .
V: TRBV29-1
D: TRBD2

CDR3: CASLTGTTMNTEAFF
DNA: TGCGCCAGCCTCACCGGGACAACAATGAACACTGAAGCTTTCTTT
J: TRBJ1-1
size: .
V: TRBV5-1
D: .

CDR3: CASRQRQDLSYEQYF
DNA: TGTGCCAGCAGGCAAAGACAGGACCTCTCCTACGAGCAGTACTTC
J: TRBJ2-7
size: .
V: TRBV5-6
D: .

CDR3: CASSPRDRDHEQYF
DNA: TGTGCCAGCAGCCCCCGGGACAGGGACCACGAGCAGTACTTC
J: TRBJ2-7
size: .
V: TRBV13
D: TRBD1

CDR3: CASSPPGTVASGKNIQYF
DNA: TGTGCCAGCTCACCACCCGGGACAGTCGCTTCAGGCAAAAACATTCAGTACTTC
J: TRBJ2-4
size: .
V: TRBV18
D: TRBD1

CDR3: CASSSGLRRGMSTNEKLFF
DNA: TGTGCCAGCAGTTCCGGCTTGCGGAGGGGAATGTCAACTAATGAAAAACTGTTTTTT
J: TRBJ1-4
size: .
V: TRBV28
D: .

CDR3: CAWSVAGASQPQHF
DNA: TGTGCCTGGAGTGTTGCGGGGGCGTCTCAGCCCCAGCATTTT
J: TRBJ1-5
size: .
V: TRBV30
D: .

CDR3: CASSQGGLYAEAFF
DNA: TGCGCCAGCAGCCAAGGGGGGCTCTACGCTGAAGCTTTCTTT
J: TRBJ1-1
size: .
V: TRBV4-1
D: .

CDR3: CASSPTTGGASYEQYF
DNA: TGTGCCAGCTCACCCACGACAGGGGGCGCGTCCTACGAGCAGTACTTC
J: TRBJ2-7
size: once
V: TRBV18
D: TRBD1

CDR3: CASSPDMGSGIYGYTF
DNA: TGTGCCAGCAGCCCCGACATGGGCAGCGGGATCTATGGCTACACCTTC
J: TRBJ1-2
size: .
V: TRBV7-2
D: .

CDR3: CASSLAQGYGYTF
DNA: TGTGCCAGCAGCTTAGCACAGGGCTATGGCTACACCTTC
J: TRBJ1-2
size: .
V: TRBV7-2
D: .

CDR3: CASSLATGGEKLFF
DNA: TGTGCCAGCAGCTTAGCTACAGGGGGAGAAAAACTGTTTTTT
J: TRBJ1-4
size: .
V: TRBV11-2
D: TRBD1

CDR3: CASILGVGAGNTEAFF
DNA: TGTGCCAGCATCTTAGGGGTGGGGGCGGGGAACACTGAAGCTTTCTTT
J: TRBJ1-1
size: .
V: TRBV28
D: .

CDR3: CASSAVAGPNTGELFF
DNA: TGTGCCAGCAGTGCGGTGGCGGGGCCGAACACCGGGGAGCTGTTTTTT
J: TRBJ2-2
size: .
V: TRBV9
D: .

CDR3: CARSLRTSEETQYF
DNA: TGTGCCAGAAGCTTACGGACTAGTGAGGAGACCCAGTACTTC
J: TRBJ2-5
size: .
V: TRBV5-3
D: TRBD2

CDR3: CASSEHEGGRDYGYTF
DNA: TGTGCCAGCAGTGAGCATGAGGGTGGCCGAGACTATGGCTACACCTTC
J: TRBJ1-2
size: .
V: TRBV6-1
D: .

CDR3: CATSGGLGASTDTQYF
DNA: TGTGCCACCAGCGGGGGCTTGGGGGCTAGCACAGATACGCAGTATTTT
J: TRBJ2-3
size: .
V: TRBV15
D: .

CDR3: CASGGPHYEQYF
DNA: TGTGCCAGCGGGGGCCCCCACTACGAGCAGTACTTC
J: TRBJ2-7
size: .
V: TRBV9
D: .

CDR3: CASRTSGGETQYF
DNA: TGTGCCAGCAGGACTAGCGGGGGAGAGACCCAGTACTTC
J: TRBJ2-5
size: .
V: TRBV2
D: TRBD2

CDR3: CASSLELGLAGYNEQFF
DNA: TGTGCCAGCAGCTTAGAATTAGGCCTAGCGGGCTACAATGAGCAGTTCTTC
J: TRBJ2-1
size: once
V: TRBV7-2
D: TRBD2

CDR3: CSGRKGAGGELFF
DNA: TGCAGCGGCCGGAAGGGGGCTGGCGGGGAGCTGTTTTTT
J: TRBJ2-2
size: .
V: TRBV29-1
D: TRBD1

CDR3: CASSLAKRGSYNEQFF
DNA: TGTGCCAGCAGCTTGGCAAAGCGGGGGTCCTACAATGAGCAGTTCTTC
J: TRBJ2-1
size: .
V: TRBV5-6
D: TRBD2

CDR3: CASSLIQDKEAFF
DNA: TGTGCCAGCAGCCTAATACAGGACAAGGAAGCTTTCTTT
J: TRBJ1-1
size: .
V: TRBV7-3
D: .

CDR3: CASSFTVNSPLHF
DNA: TGTGCCAGCAGCTTTACAGTAAACTCACCCCTCCACTTT
J: TRBJ1-6
size: .
V: TRBV5-5
D: .

CDR3: CASSTSSFTGELFF
DNA: TGTGCCAGTAGCACTAGCTCTTTCACCGGGGAGCTGTTTTTT
J: TRBJ2-2
size: once
V: TRBV19
D: .

CDR3: CASSSNSGGHTDTQYF
DNA: TGCGCCAGCAGCTCAAATAGCGGGGGGCACACAGATACGCAGTATTTT
J: TRBJ2-3
size: .
V: TRBV5-1
D: TRBD2

CDR3: CASSLWDRGPSPLHF
DNA: TGTGCCAGCAGTTTATGGGACAGGGGGCCTTCACCCCTCCACTTT
J: TRBJ1-6
size: .
V: TRBV27
D: TRBD1

CDR3: CASSLFAGTNYGYTF
DNA: TGCGCCAGCAGCTTGTTCGCAGGGACTAACTATGGCTACACCTTC
J: TRBJ1-2
size: .
V: TRBV5-1
D: .

CDR3: CASSPRTSGFLGELFF
DNA: TGTGCCAGCAGCCCGCGGACTAGCGGATTTCTTGGGGAGCTGTTTTTT
J: TRBJ2-2
size: .
V: TRBV4-2
D: TRBD2

CDR3: CASQDLSSSYEQYF
DNA: TGCGCCAGCCAGGATCTATCGAGCTCCTACGAGCAGTACTTC
J: TRBJ2-7
size: .
V: TRBV5-1
D: .

CDR3: CASSTFRFLETQYF
DNA: TGTGCCAGCAGCACCTTCAGGTTTTTGGAGACCCAGTACTTC
J: TRBJ2-5
size: once
V: TRBV11-1
D: .

CDR3: CASSLSSRGGAGELFF
DNA: TGTGCCAGCAGCTTATCCTCTCGGGGCGGGGCCGGGGAGCTGTTTTTT
J: TRBJ2-2
size: .
V: TRBV7-3
D: .

CDR3: CASSIDRVGGYTF
DNA: TGTGCCAGTAGTATAGACAGGGTTGGTGGCTACACCTTC
J: TRBJ1-2
size: .
V: TRBV19
D: .

CDR3: CASSFRGGEQYF
DNA: TGTGCCAGCAGTTTTAGGGGTGGCGAGCAGTACTTC
J: TRBJ2-7
size: .
V: TRBV27
D: .

CDR3: CASSASIQGVGTQYF
DNA: TGTGCCAGCAGTGCAAGCATACAGGGTGTCGGGACCCAGTACTTC
J: TRBJ2-5
size: .
V: TRBV9
D: .

CDR3: CATSTAQPQHF
DNA: TGTGCCACCAGCACTGCGCAGCCCCAGCATTTT
J: TRBJ1-5
size: few
V: TRBV15
D: .

CDR3: CAGWTGLLSPLHF
DNA: TGTGCCGGGTGGACAGGGCTTCTCTCACCCCTCCACTTT
J: TRBJ1-6
size: .
V: TRBV6-6
D: TRBD1

CDR3: CASSVQGKGGYTF
DNA: TGTGCCAGCAGCGTACAGGGTAAAGGAGGCTACACCTTC
J: TRBJ1-2
size: .
V: TRBV9
D: .

CDR3: CASRGAGTTQYF
DNA: TGTGCCAGCAGAGGAGCGGGGACTACGCAGTATTTT
J: TRBJ2-3
size: .
V: TRBV6-5
D: TRBD2

CDR3: CASSRRTGGGPNEKLFF
DNA: TGTGCCAGCAGCCGTCGGACAGGGGGGGGCCCTAATGAAAAACTGTTTTTT
J: TRBJ1-4
size: .
V: TRBV7-9
D: TRBD1

CDR3: CASSLDRAYEQYF
DNA: TGCGCCAGCAGCTTGGACAGGGCCTACGAGCAGTACTTC
J: TRBJ2-7
size: .
V: TRBV5-1
D: .

CDR3: CASGLSQGVQPQHF
DNA: TGTGCCAGCGGCCTATCTCAGGGCGTCCAGCCCCAGCATTTT
J: TRBJ1-5
size: .
V: TRBV6-5
D: .

CDR3: CASSPGGGHYGYTF
DNA: TGTGCCAGCAGCCCGGGTGGAGGCCACTATGGCTACACCTTC
J: TRBJ1-2
size: .
V: TRBV27
D: .

CDR3: CASSESGTYGYTF
DNA: TGCGCCAGCAGTGAGTCCGGTACCTATGGCTACACCTTC
J: TRBJ1-2
size: .
V: TRBV10-1
D: .

CDR3: CASSLVSPGGHEQYF
DNA: TGCGCCAGCAGCTTGGTATCTCCAGGGGGCCACGAGCAGTACTTC
J: TRBJ2-7
size: .
V: TRBV5-1
D: TRBD1

CDR3: CASGRGGPSSTDTQYF
DNA: TGTGCTAGTGGTCGCGGGGGGCCATCGAGCACAGATACGCAGTATTTT
J: TRBJ2-3
size: .
V: TRBV12-5
D: TRBD2

CDR3: CASSAAWASGYEETQYF
DNA: TGTGCCAGCAGCGCCGCCTGGGCTAGCGGATACGAGGAGACCCAGTACTTC
J: TRBJ2-5
size: .
V: TRBV9
D: TRBD2

CDR3: CASRAGGNGYTF
DNA: TGTGCCAGCAGAGCCGGGGGGAATGGCTACACCTTC
J: TRBJ1-2
size: .
V: TRBV27
D: .